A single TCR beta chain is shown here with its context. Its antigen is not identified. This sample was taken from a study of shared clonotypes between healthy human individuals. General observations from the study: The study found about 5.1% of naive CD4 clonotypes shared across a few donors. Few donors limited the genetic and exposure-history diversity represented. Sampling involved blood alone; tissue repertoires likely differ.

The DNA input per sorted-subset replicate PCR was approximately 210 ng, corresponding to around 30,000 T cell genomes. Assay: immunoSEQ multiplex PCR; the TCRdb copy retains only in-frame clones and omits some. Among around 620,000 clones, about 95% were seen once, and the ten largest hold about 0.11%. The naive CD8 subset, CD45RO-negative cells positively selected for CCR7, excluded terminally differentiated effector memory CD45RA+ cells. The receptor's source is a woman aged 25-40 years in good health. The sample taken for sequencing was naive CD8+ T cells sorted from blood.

CDR3 in amino acids: CASRGKILTSGPNTGELFF. The CDR3 bases are TGTGCCAGCAGGGGGAAAATCTTGACTAGCGGGCCGAACACCGGGGAGCTGTTTTTT. This sequence joins TRBV21-1 and TRBJ2-2; the table's D call of TRBD2 was not tested on the DNA. TRBV21-1 is a documented pseudogene. This CDR3 region has 19 residues.